The present T cell receptor beta chain was sequenced within a study of Graves' ophthalmopathy and Graves' hyperthyroidism. V was cut by 5 bases and J by 0 bases, with 9 bases left in between. Germline V gives CDR1 SGDLS, CDR2 YYNGEE. The CDR3 consists of 14 residues. Study-wide results and caveats: Among expanded thyroid clonotypes above 0.001 frequency, most also occurred in blood.

The study amplified TCR beta CDR3 regions using RNA transcripts. Scientists carried out first-round RT-PCR using HTBI primers and then a second-round multiplex PCR. TCRdb analysed the multiplex PCR reads with MiXCR anew, one entry per CDR3 protein. The sample has some 170,000 distinct CDR3 sequences, approximately 40% seen once. This clonotype was seen at least ten times. Its antigen is undetermined. Clinical symptoms and serum thyroxine were used for diagnosis; TRAb, thyroid ultrasound and orbital computed tomography were also relied on. The chain is built from TRBV9 and TRBJ1-3; no clear D. Sequences were obtained from peripheral blood. The TCR originated in a man aged 25-45 years with Graves' ophthalmopathy. CDR3 nucleotide sequence: TGTGCCAGCAGTCGTCACAGCTCTGGAAACACCATATATTTT. This gives the protein CASSRHSSGNTIYF.